This TCR beta chain was documented in a study of T cell responses to AZD1222 COVID-19 vaccine. Study-level points and caveats: All repertoire sampling was performed exclusively after the peak T cell response. Donors were chiefly white British, with a greater number of females, and clonal diversity was perhaps underestimated.

J lost 3 bases, V lost 6 bases, and 10 bases had no gene match. Germline CDR1 reads SGHAT; CDR2 reads FQNNGV. CDR3 length: 16 residues. As to this clone: The antigen is not known.

Profiled with immunoSEQ multiplex PCR; TCRdb holds only in-frame clones, not every one. The repertoire holds about 120,000 clones, approximately 90% seen once, with around 12% in the top ten. The TCR was taken from an adult in good health. The sample was peripheral blood, taken on day 0 of AZD1222 vaccination. This chain joins TRBV11-2 and TRBJ2-3; TRBD2 agrees at 9 bases. The CDR3 region has the DNA TGTGCCAGCAGGAAGTGGGCGGGAGGGCCTACAGATACGCAGTATTTT. Its protein is CASRKWAGGPTDTQYF.